This record covers a single T cell receptor (beta chain). The CDR3 spans 13 residues. From germline, CDR1 is MNHEY and CDR2 SMNVEV (reference sequence). V was clipped by 4 bases and J by 9 bases; unmatched bases: 4. The sample comes from a study of cytomegalovirus exposure and HLA in healthy donors. In the PCR, 60 Vbeta and 13 Jbeta primers were used. The protocol was immunoSEQ multiplex PCR, while the TCRdb copy is restricted to in-frame clones and leaves out a portion. The sample holds 95,000 to 150,000 clones, over 60% seen once. The sample was PBMCs. The TCR sequence derives from a man aged 18 to 35 in good health and CMV-seronegative. V and J are TRBV27 and TRBJ2-3, with 10 bases identical to TRBD2. The CDR3: CASSSRGLATQYF. The DNA for the CDR3 is TGTGCCAGCAGTTCTAGGGGACTAGCGACGCAGTATTTT.